The TCR beta chain described here comes from a study of blood T cell repertoires in COVID-19. Whole-study context: Sample material is recorded as cDNA or gDNA derived from T cells, B-cell-depleted T cells, or PBMCs.

Per the germline V gene, CDR1 is SGHTA and CDR2 is FQGNSA. The CDR3 length is 15 residues. Unmatched junction bases numbered 6, after V lost 2 bases and J lost 4 bases. Measured with immunoSEQ multiplex PCR; TCRdb has only the in-frame clones, and not every one. The table records just over 250,000 clones, about nine tenths of them present only once. Sequencing used peripheral blood. The chain combines TRBV7-2 with TRBJ1-1; 8 nucleotides agree with TRBD1. This sequence was found in a person aged 18 to 30 with COVID-19, enrolled during active disease. CDR3 in DNA: TGTGCCAGCAGCTTACAGGGGGCTCGTGTCACTGAAGCTTTCTTT. Translating gives CASSLQGARVTEAFF.